This TCR beta chain was documented in a study of CD8 T cells in Susac syndrome. Per the germline V gene, CDR1 is SGHRS and CDR2 is YFSETQ. The V gene lost 4 bases and the J gene lost 7 bases, with 11 bases spanning the gap. CDR3 size: 13 residues. An input of roughly 0.45 to 1 ug of RNA was subjected to reverse transcription using random hexamers. TCRdb independently ran MiXCR on the immunoSEQ multiplex PCR reads; one entry per CDR3 protein. Seen here are under 200,000 distinct CDR3 sequences, around 93% observed once, and the top ten hold around 0.1%. Material for sequencing was CD4+ T cells from PBMCs. The TCR sequence derives from a human donor in good health. This chain links TRBV5-1 with TRBJ2-2; no reliable D call. Here the CDR3 DNA reads TGCGCCAGCAGCCCAGACGGACGCGGGGAGCTGTTTTTT. It yields the protein CASSPDGRGELFF.